Listed below are T cell receptor beta chains from one sample, sequenced in a study of Graves' ophthalmopathy and Graves' hyperthyroidism. TCRdb processed the multiplex PCR reads anew with MiXCR; each CDR3 protein has one entry. The repertoire includes about 420,000 distinct CDR3 sequences, over 20% of them detected once, and roughly 3% sits in the top ten. The specimen sequenced was peripheral blood. Every receptor here comes from a woman between 18 and 29 years old with stable Graves' hyperthyroidism. The CDR3 runs from the conserved cysteine through the conserved F or W. Each record gives: V gene, clone size, J gene, D gene, CDR3 protein, CDR3 DNA. D genes are given only for firm matches. A clone size is listed for some rows: how often the clone was seen (once, few, many), or a class if it is expanded.

TRBV18	few	TRBJ2-2	.	CASSPNPPPGELFF	TGTGCCAGCTCACCCAACCCTCCACCCGGGGAGCTGTTTTTT
TRBV9	many	TRBJ2-3	TRBD1	CASSVATADRGPDTQYF	TGTGCCAGCAGCGTAGCTACGGCGGACAGGGGGCCAGATACGCAGTATTTT
TRBV20-1	many	TRBJ1-6	TRBD1	CSARRTGGNSPLHF	TGCAGTGCTAGAAGGACAGGGGGGAATTCACCCCTCCACTTT
TRBV13	.	TRBJ2-2	.	CASSVFQGSGELFF	TGTGCCAGCAGCGTCTTCCAGGGGTCCGGGGAGCTGTTTTTT
TRBV20-1	many	TRBJ2-7	.	CSARRRSWEEQYF	TGCAGTGCTAGGCGACGGTCGTGGGAAGAGCAGTACTTC
TRBV9	.	TRBJ1-2	TRBD1	CASSVAPGQGGYYGYTF	TGTGCCAGCAGCGTAGCTCCAGGACAGGGGGGGTACTATGGCTACACCTTC
TRBV27	many	TRBJ1-5	TRBD1	CASSNVYRGVGQPQHF	TGTGCCAGCAGTAACGTTTACAGGGGTGTCGGTCAGCCCCAGCATTTT
TRBV14	many	TRBJ2-5	TRBD1	CASSQDDRATETQYF	TGTGCCAGCAGCCAAGACGACAGGGCTACGGAGACCCAGTACTTC
TRBV6-1	.	TRBJ2-5	TRBD1	CASLDSHRGQQETQYF	TGTGCCAGCTTGGATTCCCACAGGGGACAGCAAGAGACCCAGTACTTC
TRBV11-1	.	TRBJ2-5	.	CASSLALWLQGFEETQYF	TGTGCCAGCAGCTTAGCGCTTTGGTTACAGGGTTTTGAAGAGACCCAGTACTTC
TRBV28	many	TRBJ2-5	.	CASSPDRTQTQYF	TGTGCCAGCAGCCCAGACAGGACACAGACCCAGTACTTC
TRBV7-9	many	TRBJ2-7	.	CASSLVQAGRNEQYF	TGTGCCAGCAGCTTAGTACAGGCTGGCAGGAACGAGCAGTACTTC
TRBV12-3/TRBV12-4	many	TRBJ2-5	.	CASSGDFGTQYF	TGTGCCAGCAGTGGGGACTTCGGGACCCAGTACTTC
TRBV12-3/TRBV12-4	.	TRBJ2-2	.	CASSSTHANTGELFF	TGTGCCAGCAGTTCGACGCACGCGAACACCGGGGAGCTGTTTTTT
TRBV5-6	many	TRBJ2-7	.	CASSSYYEQYF	TGTGCCAGCAGCTCCTACTACGAGCAGTACTTC
TRBV10-3	many	TRBJ2-7	.	CAISRDRSWEQYF	TGTGCCATCAGTCGGGACCGCAGTTGGGAGCAGTACTTC
TRBV7-9	.	TRBJ2-7	TRBD1	CASSLQGAFYEQYF	TGTGCCAGCAGCTTACAGGGGGCATTTTACGAGCAGTACTTC
TRBV20-1	many	TRBJ2-4	.	CSARFMGSRPQYF	TGCAGTGCTCGATTCATGGGGAGTCGGCCTCAGTACTTC
TRBV6-1	.	TRBJ1-5	TRBD1	CASRGQSASNQPQHF	TGTGCCAGCAGGGGACAGTCGGCTAGCAATCAGCCCCAGCATTTT
TRBV18	few	TRBJ1-2	TRBD1	CASSPPEGARYGYTF	TGTGCCAGCTCACCCCCTGAGGGGGCGCGGTATGGCTACACCTTC
TRBV20-1	many	TRBJ1-1	TRBD1	CSARDGDTGGTEAFF	TGCAGTGCTAGAGATGGGGATACAGGGGGCACTGAAGCTTTCTTT
TRBV27	.	TRBJ1-1	.	CASRRANPNTEAFF	TGTGCCAGCAGGAGGGCAAACCCGAACACTGAAGCTTTCTTT
TRBV6-1	many	TRBJ2-5	TRBD2	CASSEDLAGDGTQYF	TGTGCCAGCAGTGAAGACCTAGCGGGAGACGGGACCCAGTACTTC
TRBV7-8	.	TRBJ2-7	.	CASSLIADYEQYF	TGTGCCAGCAGCTTAATTGCGGACTACGAGCAGTACTTC